This T cell receptor beta chain was recorded in a study of blood T cell repertoires in COVID-19. Study summary: COVID-19 samples from acute and convalescent phases originated in the United States, Italy and Spain. T cells, B-cell-depleted T cells, or PBMCs provided the cDNA or gDNA that served as material.

V lost 2 bases to trimming and J lost 1 base; unmatched junction nucleotides: 8. The CDR3 runs 17 residues. Germline loops: CDR1 LGHDT, CDR2 YNNKEL (reference sequence). In the original analysis: Researchers report that nucleated cell counts were estimated from reference gene primer amplification. Some clones are missing from TCRdb's copy, which holds only in-frame ones; the method was immunoSEQ multiplex PCR. The V and J calls and clone size are taken from that table; D and trimming were inferred from the DNA. The sample carries under 350,000 clones, 89% recorded once. This rearrangement joins TRBV3-1 (or the pseudogene TRBV3-2) to TRBJ2-1; TRBD1 matches 7 bases. The specimen sequenced was peripheral blood. The sequence was collected from a man aged 45-65 years with acute or convalescent COVID-19. CDR3 in amino acids: CASSQTTGLGSYNEQFF. The CDR3 region has the DNA TGTGCCAGCAGCCAAACGACAGGGCTGGGGTCCTACAATGAGCAGTTCTTC.